This is a list of T cell receptor beta chains from one sample in a study of T-cell memory formation after mild COVID-19. TCRdb reprocessed the 5' RACE reads with MiXCR, giving one entry per CDR3 protein. The sample yields under 300,000 distinct CDR3 sequences, about 16% seen once. Sequenced material: PBMCs or a T cell subset sorted from them (not recorded which). These receptors were taken from a man between 18 and 35 years old who had mild COVID-19 (a few samples of this study predate the infection). Cell type and time point are not known. Each CDR3 is given with its conserved first and last residue. The D gene is left open where the match is weak. Expanded clones are given a class, and other clones once, few, many or no size at all.

clone_size	v_call	d_call	j_call	cdr3_aa	cdr3_nt
NA	TRBV5-4	NA	TRBJ2-7	CASSQPSRAHEQYF	TGTGCCAGCAGCCAACCCTCACGGGCCCACGAGCAGTACTTC
few	TRBV28	NA	TRBJ2-5	CASSPTSSEETQYF	TGTGCCAGCAGTCCAACTAGCTCAGAAGAGACCCAGTACTTC
few	TRBV7-3	NA	TRBJ2-3	CASGSTNTDTQYF	TGTGCCAGCGGGAGTACAAACACAGATACGCAGTATTTT
few	TRBV4-3	TRBD1	TRBJ2-5	CASSQDRTGKETQYF	TGCGCCAGCAGCCAAGATAGGACAGGGAAAGAGACCCAGTACTTC
few	TRBV9	NA	TRBJ1-1	CASSVEASTEAFF	TGTGCCAGCAGCGTAGAGGCGAGCACTGAAGCTTTCTTT
NA	TRBV6-6	NA	TRBJ2-5	CASSYWGARETQYF	TGTGCCAGCAGTTATTGGGGGGCCCGGGAGACCCAGTACTTC
few	TRBV18	NA	TRBJ2-1	CASSPTADPFGVF	TGTGCCAGCTCACCAACCGCAGACCCTTTCGGAGTCTTC
few	TRBV7-9	TRBD1	TRBJ1-2	CASRTGGDYGYTF	TGTGCCAGCAGGACAGGGGGAGACTATGGCTACACCTTC
few	TRBV2	NA	TRBJ1-6	CASSEWGSGTANSPLHF	TGTGCCAGCAGTGAATGGGGTTCGGGGACGGCGAATTCACCCCTCCACTTT
few	TRBV12-3/TRBV12-4	TRBD2	TRBJ2-7	CASSLRALAAYEQYF	TGTGCCAGCAGTTTAAGAGCCCTAGCGGCCTACGAGCAGTACTTC
NA	TRBV10-3	NA	TRBJ1-1	CAIARQETEAFF	TGTGCCATCGCGCGACAGGAAACAGAAGCTTTCTTT
NA	TRBV7-9	TRBD2	TRBJ2-5	CASSPQLGSGETQYF	TGTGCCAGCAGCCCACAACTGGGTAGCGGGGAGACCCAGTACTTC
NA	TRBV4-2	NA	TRBJ1-6	CASSQVQSDSPLHF	TGTGCCAGCAGCCAAGTGCAGTCAGATTCACCCCTCCACTTT
many	TRBV12-3/TRBV12-4	NA	TRBJ1-1	CASTLTGGLNTEAFF	TGTGCCAGCACCTTGACGGGGGGCCTGAACACTGAAGCTTTCTTT
few	TRBV12-3/TRBV12-4	NA	TRBJ1-5	CASRPSIGNQPQHF	TGTGCCAGCAGACCCTCGATTGGCAATCAGCCCCAGCATTTT
few	TRBV5-1	NA	TRBJ2-2	CASSLRGSQGTGELFF	TGCGCCAGCAGCTTGCGAGGTTCCCAGGGCACCGGGGAGCTGTTTTTT
NA	TRBV20-1	TRBD2	TRBJ2-7	CSAREILAGGSYEQYF	TGCAGTGCTAGAGAGATCCTAGCGGGGGGTTCCTACGAGCAGTACTTC
NA	TRBV9	NA	TRBJ2-5	CASLLESQYF	TGTGCCAGCTTGCTAGAGTCCCAGTACTTC
few	TRBV24-1	NA	TRBJ2-7	CATSDPRRRGFYEQYF	TGTGCCACCAGTGACCCCCGACGGAGAGGATTCTACGAGCAGTACTTC
NA	TRBV7-2	NA	TRBJ1-1	CASSLWDENTEAFF	TGTGCCAGCAGCTTGTGGGACGAGAACACTGAAGCTTTCTTT
many	TRBV3-1	NA	TRBJ2-7	CASSQASNSHEQYF	TGTGCCAGCAGCCAAGCTAGTAATTCCCACGAGCAGTACTTC
few	TRBV2	NA	TRBJ2-5	CASSRSSGVLETQYF	TGTGCCAGCAGTCGTAGTTCGGGGGTTCTCGAGACCCAGTACTTC
NA	TRBV5-1	NA	TRBJ2-5	CASSLRMEETQYF	TGCGCCAGCAGCTTGCGTATGGAAGAGACCCAGTACTTC
NA	TRBV18	NA	TRBJ1-1	CASSPPGALEAFF	TGTGCCAGCTCACCACCGGGGGCGTTAGAGGCTTTCTTT
NA	TRBV7-9	NA	TRBJ2-2	CASTSMGPGELFF	TGTGCCAGCACCTCTATGGGCCCCGGGGAGCTGTTTTTT